What follows are 23 T cell receptor beta chains derived from one specimen sequenced in a study of early T cells in non-severe SARS-CoV-2 infection. TCRdb reanalysed the 5' RACE reads using MiXCR and keeps one entry per CDR3 protein. In the table there are roughly 60,000 distinct CDR3 sequences, 11% of which are singletons. The sample here was whole blood, taken at baseline. All receptors come from an adult who was a healthcare worker with PCR-confirmed SARS-CoV-2 infection or an uninfected control (not recorded which).

Only a few counts were recorded for this clonotype. The CDR3 DNA sequence: TGTGCCAGCATCTGGGGACAGGAAGGCACTGAAGCTTTCTTT. Translation: CASIWGQEGTEAFF. The rearrangement links TRBV7-9 to TRBJ1-1, with 8 bases matching TRBD1. Germline trimming cut 7 bases from V and 4 bases from J; bases unmatched to any gene: 8. The CDR3 has 14 residues. Germline assignment: CDR1 SEHNR and CDR2 FQNEAQ (reference sequence).

V gene TRBV5-1 combines with J gene TRBJ1-1; D not certain. Trimming stripped 1 base from V and 1 base from J, with 8 bases between. In germline, CDR1 is SGHRS, CDR2 YFSETQ. The CDR3 has 14 amino acids. This chain's CDR3 is CASSLSPPNTEAFF. For the CDR3, the DNA is TGCGCCAGCAGCTTGTCGCCACCGAACACTGAAGCTTTCTTT.

The chain employs TRBV7-9 and TRBJ1-5; D not certain. V lost 0 bases and J 4 bases, leaving 10 bases between the germline ends. Per the germline V gene, CDR1 is SEHNR and CDR2 is FQNEAQ (reference sequence). The CDR3 is made up of 15 amino acids. CDR3 region: CASSLAGPGNQPQHF. The CDR3, as DNA: TGTGCCAGCAGCTTAGCAGGGCCGGGGAATCAGCCCCAGCATTTT.

This clonotype was counted at least ten times. The chain combines TRBV20-1 with TRBJ2-1, with 10 bases fitting TRBD2. The junction had 8 bases not matched to a gene; V was cut back by 2 bases and J by 4 bases. CDR1 is DFQATT and CDR2 is SNEGSKA in the germline V gene (reference sequence). The CDR3 consists of 16 residues. The CDR3 sequence is CSARPNSGGTYNEQFF. The DNA of the CDR3 is TGCAGTGCTAGACCAAATAGCGGGGGGACGTACAATGAGCAGTTCTTC.

There are a few counts of this clonotype. The J gene is TRBJ1-4, the V gene TRBV7-9; 7 nucleotides match TRBD1. There are 15 residues in the CDR3. With 5 bases clipped from V and 2 bases from J, the junction kept 5 bases outside the gene matches. Germline loops: CDR1 SEHNR, CDR2 FQNEAQ (reference sequence). CDR3 sequence reads: CASSAGQTTNEKLFF. CDR3 DNA: TGTGCCAGCAGCGCGGGACAGACGACTAATGAAAAACTGTTTTTT.

The V gene is TRBV7-8, the J gene TRBJ2-3; no definite D call. Trimming shortened V by 3 bases and J by 4 bases, and 20 bases separated the two germline ends. CDR3 size: 17 residues. The V gene's germline CDR1 is SGHVS and CDR2 FQNEAQ. The CDR3 protein is CASSLFLQKWASDTQYF. In nucleotides, the CDR3 is TGTGCCAGCAGCTTGTTCCTCCAAAAGTGGGCGTCAGATACGCAGTATTTT.

This clonotype was recorded a few times. J is TRBJ2-5 and V is TRBV7-9; the D is unclear. Germline CDR1 reads SEHNR; CDR2 reads FQNEAQ (reference sequence). Between the trimmed V and J ends, which lost 1 base and 0 bases, there was a span of 6 bases. This CDR3 contains 14 residues. The CDR3 DNA is TGTGCCAGCAGCTTAGTGTGGGACCAAGAGACCCAGTACTTC. Protein sequence: CASSLVWDQETQYF. The complete variable domain, with remaining parts taken from reference TRBV7-9 and TRBJ2-5, reads DTGVSQNPRHKITKRGQNVTFRCDPISEHNRLYWYRQTLGQGPEFLTYFQNEAQLEKSRLLSDRFSAERPKGSFSTLEIQRTEQGDSAMYLCASSLVWDQETQYFGPGTRLLVL.

This clonotype was recorded a few times. The gene calls are TRBV11-2 and TRBJ2-2, with no clear D. Germline V CDR1 and CDR2: SGHAT, FQNNGV. This CDR3 contains 13 residues. V was cut by 1 base and J by 6 bases, with 6 bases left in between. The CDR3 DNA is TGTGCCAGCAGCTTAGCGGGTCCCGGGGAGCTGTTTTTT. Its protein product is CASSLAGPGELFF.

This clonotype has more than one count but fewer than ten. The chain is built from TRBV5-5 and TRBJ1-2, with D unclear. V shed 4 bases and J shed 4 bases, with 8 bases lying between them. The CDR3 spans 12 residues. Germline CDR1 SGHKS, CDR2 YYEKEE (reference sequence). As DNA, the CDR3 is TGTGCCAGCAGCGTGGACTCCTATGGCTACACCTTC. Translation: CASSVDSYGYTF.

This clonotype was counted at least ten times. This rearrangement joins TRBV6-1 to TRBJ2-1; 11 bases match TRBD2. Germline loops: CDR1 MNHNS, CDR2 SASEGT. The CDR3 is 14 residues long. The V segment lost 5 bases and the J segment 11 bases; nucleotides outside the gene matches: 8. CDR3 amino acids: CASSLLTSGAQQFF. CDR3 nucleotides: TGTGCCAGCAGTCTATTGACTAGCGGGGCTCAGCAGTTCTTC.

The genes are TRBV12-2 and TRBJ1-2; TRBD1, as called in the table, went unchecked against the DNA. TRBV12-2 is classified as a pseudogene. The CDR3 loop spans 16 amino acids. The CDR3, as DNA: TGTGCAAGTCGCTTAGCTTCTGGACAGGCTAACTATGGCTACACCTTC. Translating gives CASRLASGQANYGYTF.

This clonotype was seen repeatedly, ten times or more. The chain couples TRBV12-3 or TRBV12-4 to TRBJ2-3, with D possibly TRBD1 on 6 matching bases. Trimming took off 5 bases at V and 6 bases at J, with 21 bases between the two ends. The CDR3 covers 16 residues. CDR3 sequence reads: CASSHRAPGSRDTQYF. CDR3 DNA: TGTGCCAGCAGTCACAGGGCCCCAGGGTCTCGGGATACGCAGTATTTT.

The gene calls are TRBV7-6 and TRBJ1-2; D call uncertain. V was shortened by 1 base and J by 4 bases, with 13 bases between the two germline ends. Germline CDR1 is SGHVS and CDR2 is FNYEAQ. This CDR3 region has 15 residues. Here the CDR3 reads CASSLEALGFYGYTF. The CDR3 coding sequence is TGTGCCAGCAGCTTAGAAGCGCTGGGATTCTATGGCTACACCTTC.

This clonotype was seen at least ten times. This chain links TRBV7-2 with TRBJ2-1; TRBD2 matches at 11 bases. The CDR3 is made up of 16 amino acids. Germline CDR1 is SGHTA and CDR2 is FQGNSA. Trimming at V came to 4 bases and at J to 6 bases, leaving 8 bases not matched to a gene. The CDR3 loop is CASSSRPSGGFNEQFF. In DNA, the CDR3 is TGTGCCAGCAGCTCCAGGCCTAGCGGGGGGTTCAATGAGCAGTTCTTC.

This clonotype was counted a few times. The chain combines TRBV9 with TRBJ2-7, with D uncertain. CDR3 length equals 14 residues. The V end lost 1 base, the J end lost 0 bases, and 8 bases lay between the germline ends. Germline CDR1 reads SGDLS; CDR2 reads YYNGEE. The CDR3 here is CASSVRAVSYEQYF. DNA of the CDR3: TGTGCCAGCAGCGTACGGGCCGTCTCCTACGAGCAGTACTTC.

This sequence joins TRBV5-1 and TRBJ1-2, with 7 bases fitting TRBD1. Germline V lookup: CDR1 SGHRS, CDR2 YFSETQ. CDR3 size: 13 residues. V was pared by 4 bases and J by 4 bases, with 4 bases of the junction left unmatched. DNA of the CDR3: TGCGCCAGCAGCCTTGGGGACAGCTATGGCTACACCTTC. Protein sequence: CASSLGDSYGYTF.

The gene calls are TRBV5-5 and TRBJ2-3; D is perhaps TRBD1 (6 bases). The CDR3 spans 15 residues. V was trimmed by 5 bases and J by 3 bases, leaving 16 bases between them. CDR1 SGHKS and CDR2 YYEKEE come from the germline V gene (reference sequence). This CDR3 reads CASRPEGGRTDTQYF. CDR3 in DNA: TGTGCCAGCAGACCCGAAGGGGGTAGGACAGATACGCAGTATTTT.

The gene calls are TRBV4-3 and TRBJ1-6, with D tentatively TRBD1 (6 bases). The germline gives CDR1 LGHNA, CDR2 YSLEER. The CDR3 is 18 residues long. The germline V and J ends were trimmed by 4 bases and 8 bases, with 24 bases remaining between them. The CDR3 coding sequence is TGCGCCAGCAGCCCGCAGAAGAGGGCCCAAGGGGGGTATTCACCCCTCCACTTT. Protein product: CASSPQKRAQGGYSPLHF.

This clonotype was counted between two and nine times. The V gene is TRBV18, the J gene TRBJ2-2, with a possible D match to TRBD2 (6 bases). From germline, CDR1 is KGHSH and CDR2 LQKENI. V dropped 0 bases and J dropped 5 bases, with 7 bases sitting between them. The CDR3 runs to 14 residues. The CDR3 protein is CASSPPGTTGELFF. Written as DNA, the CDR3 is TGTGCCAGCTCACCACCCGGGACTACCGGGGAGCTGTTTTTT.

This chain links TRBV18 with TRBJ2-1, with 8 bases identical to TRBD1. The CDR3 spans 13 residues. Germline CDR1 and CDR2: KGHSH and LQKENI. The V and J ends lost 2 bases and 6 bases, in that order; junction bases with no gene match: 0. CDR3 bases: TGTGCCAGCTCACCAACAGGGGGCAATGAGCAGTTCTTC. Amino acid sequence: CASSPTGGNEQFF.

J is TRBJ2-5 and V is TRBV7-9, with D maybe TRBD2 (5 bases). Trimming cost V 5 bases and J 7 bases, with 20 bases left between them. The germline V gene has CDR1 SEHNR and CDR2 FQNEAQ (reference sequence). The CDR3 is 15 residues long. For the CDR3, the DNA is TGTGCCAGCAGCCGGTCGTCTCGCCGGGAAGGGACCCAGTACTTC. Translating gives CASSRSSRREGTQYF.

The chain combines TRBV5-1 with TRBJ1-1, with D maybe TRBD1 (6 bases). CDR1 and CDR2 from the germline V gene are SGHRS and YFSETQ. V shed 7 bases and J shed 2 bases, with 15 bases lying between them. The CDR3 has 14 amino acids. The CDR3 region has the DNA TGCGCCAGCTACCGGGACACAACAAACACTGAAGCTTTCTTT. Amino acid sequence: CASYRDTTNTEAFF.

The chain recombines TRBV7-6 with TRBJ1-2; D is uncertain. Germline CDR1 is SGHVS and CDR2 is FNYEAQ. V lost 5 bases to trimming and J lost 8 bases, with 18 bases between them. This CDR3 is 14 amino acids long. For the CDR3, the DNA is TGTGCCAGCAGCCAGTCCGGGTCCGCGGGGGGCTACACCTTC. Translating gives CASSQSGSAGGYTF.